This is a list of T cell receptor beta chains from one sample in a study of OX40 agonist ivuxolimab in advanced cancers. Method: immunoSEQ multiplex PCR; TCRdb's copy keeps in-frame clones and lacks some. The table shows roughly 36,000 clones, with 74% occurring only once. The material sequenced was CD4+ or CD8+ T cells sorted from blood, taken in a trial of the OX40 agonist ivuxolimab. The receptor source for this set is an adult with an advanced solid tumor such as melanoma, head and neck, liver or kidney cancer. Each CDR3 is given with its conserved first and last residue. The order of the fields is D gene, V gene, J gene, clone size, CDR3 DNA, CDR3 protein. A D gene is named only where the DNA matches it firmly. Clone size is shown for a subset of rows, as once, few, many or a class of expanded clone.

d_gene: -
v_gene: TRBV29-1
j_gene: TRBJ1-1
abundance: few
CDR3nt: TGCAGCGCACAGGGTAGTGATGTCCCTGAAGCTTTCTTT
CDR3aa: CSAQGSDVPEAFF

d_gene: TRBD2
v_gene: TRBV6-5
j_gene: TRBJ2-1
abundance: -
CDR3nt: TGTGCCAGCGGACGGACTAGCGGGGTGAGCAATGAGCAGTTCTTC
CDR3aa: CASGRTSGVSNEQFF

d_gene: TRBD1
v_gene: TRBV6-4
j_gene: TRBJ1-1
abundance: -
CDR3nt: TGTGCCAGCAGTCGGACAGGGGAGGCTGAAGCTTTCTTT
CDR3aa: CASSRTGEAEAFF

d_gene: -
v_gene: TRBV10-1
j_gene: TRBJ2-2
abundance: few
CDR3nt: TGCGCCAGCAGTGAGGGGGGGCCCGGGGAGCTGTTTTTT
CDR3aa: CASSEGGPGELFF

d_gene: -
v_gene: TRBV4-1
j_gene: TRBJ2-7
abundance: -
CDR3nt: TGCGCCAGCAGCCAAGTCGATTTAGGCCTGGCGAGCCACGAGCAGTACTTC
CDR3aa: CASSQVDLGLASHEQYF

d_gene: -
v_gene: TRBV5-1
j_gene: TRBJ1-5
abundance: -
CDR3nt: TGCGCCAGCAGCTTGACACCGCGAGATCAGCCCCAGCATTTT
CDR3aa: CASSLTPRDQPQHF

d_gene: -
v_gene: TRBV21-1
j_gene: TRBJ2-2
abundance: -
CDR3nt: TGTGCCAGCAGCGCGGGTATTAGTGGTAACACCGGGGAGCTGTTTTTT
CDR3aa: CASSAGISGNTGELFF

d_gene: TRBD2
v_gene: TRBV30
j_gene: TRBJ2-5
abundance: -
CDR3nt: TGTGCCTGGAGGTCTGAACTAGCGGGGAGGACCCAGTACTTC
CDR3aa: CAWRSELAGRTQYF

d_gene: TRBD2
v_gene: TRBV6-4
j_gene: TRBJ2-2
abundance: -
CDR3nt: TGTGCCAGCAGTGACCGGGAGGGACCCGGCAAGGGCACCGGGGAGCTGTTTTTT
CDR3aa: CASSDREGPGKGTGELFF

d_gene: TRBD1
v_gene: TRBV19
j_gene: TRBJ2-6
abundance: -
CDR3nt: TGTGCCAGTAGTGTAAGAGGGACAGGGGTGACCGGGGCCAACGTCCTGACTTTC
CDR3aa: CASSVRGTGVTGANVLTF

d_gene: -
v_gene: TRBV5-6
j_gene: TRBJ1-1
abundance: -
CDR3nt: TGTGCCAGCAGCTTGCCAGGGACGAACACTGAAGCTTTCTTT
CDR3aa: CASSLPGTNTEAFF

d_gene: -
v_gene: TRBV6-1
j_gene: TRBJ1-4
abundance: -
CDR3nt: TGTGCCAGCAGCTCTGTGGGCAGTGTGCCTGAAAAACTGTTTTTT
CDR3aa: CASSSVGSVPEKLFF

d_gene: TRBD1
v_gene: TRBV6-6
j_gene: TRBJ1-1
abundance: -
CDR3nt: TGTGCCACCCTAGTCCAGGGGGACACTGAAGCTTTCTTT
CDR3aa: CATLVQGDTEAFF

d_gene: -
v_gene: TRBV10-2
j_gene: TRBJ1-5
abundance: -
CDR3nt: TGCGCCAGCAGTGATAGATATAGCAATCAGCCCCAGCATTTT
CDR3aa: CASSDRYSNQPQHF

d_gene: -
v_gene: TRBV19
j_gene: TRBJ2-5
abundance: -
CDR3nt: TGTGCCAGTAGCCCGTACCAAGAGACCCAGTACTTC
CDR3aa: CASSPYQETQYF

d_gene: -
v_gene: TRBV5-1
j_gene: TRBJ1-2
abundance: medium-sized
CDR3nt: TGCGCCAGCAGCTTGGGAGGGACTTATGGCTACACCTTC
CDR3aa: CASSLGGTYGYTF

d_gene: -
v_gene: TRBV6-1
j_gene: TRBJ1-3
abundance: -
CDR3nt: TGTGCCAGCAGTGATGAGGCTTCTGGAAACACCATATATTTT
CDR3aa: CASSDEASGNTIYF

d_gene: -
v_gene: TRBV5-1
j_gene: TRBJ1-1
abundance: -
CDR3nt: TGCGCCAGCAGCACCGGGACATCTTCGAACACTGAAGCTTTCTTT
CDR3aa: CASSTGTSSNTEAFF

d_gene: -
v_gene: TRBV2
j_gene: TRBJ1-2
abundance: -
CDR3nt: TGTGCCAGCAGTGAAAACACAGGGTATGGCTACACCTTC
CDR3aa: CASSENTGYGYTF

d_gene: -
v_gene: TRBV6-6
j_gene: TRBJ1-3
abundance: -
CDR3nt: TGTGCCAGCAGTTACGGTGTCTACTCTGGAAACACCATATATTTT
CDR3aa: CASSYGVYSGNTIYF

d_gene: -
v_gene: TRBV29-1
j_gene: TRBJ2-2
abundance: once
CDR3nt: TGCAGCGTTTTGGGACAGAACACCGGGGAGCTGTTTTTT
CDR3aa: CSVLGQNTGELFF

d_gene: TRBD1
v_gene: TRBV7-9
j_gene: TRBJ1-4
abundance: medium-sized
CDR3nt: TGTGCCAGCAGCTTGGGACAGGGGAGTGAAAAACTGTTTTTT
CDR3aa: CASSLGQGSEKLFF

d_gene: -
v_gene: TRBV7-9
j_gene: TRBJ2-1
abundance: few
CDR3nt: TGTGCCAGCAGTCTTACCCGGGTCGTCTCCTACAATGAGCAGTTCTTC
CDR3aa: CASSLTRVVSYNEQFF

d_gene: -
v_gene: TRBV9
j_gene: TRBJ1-4
abundance: few
CDR3nt: TGTGCCAGCAGCGTCGGAGGAGGGGGAAGTGAAAAACTGTTTTTT
CDR3aa: CASSVGGGGSEKLFF

d_gene: -
v_gene: TRBV6-6
j_gene: TRBJ2-3
abundance: -
CDR3nt: TGTGCCAGCAGCGGGACCACAGATACGCAGTATTTT
CDR3aa: CASSGTTDTQYF

d_gene: TRBD1
v_gene: TRBV30
j_gene: TRBJ1-2
abundance: -
CDR3nt: TGTGCCTGGAGCCCCCTCGGGACAGGAGCTAACTATGGCTACACCTTC
CDR3aa: CAWSPLGTGANYGYTF

d_gene: -
v_gene: TRBV29-1
j_gene: TRBJ1-2
abundance: -
CDR3nt: TGCAGCGTTTGGGCAGGGGTCTATGGCTACACCTTC
CDR3aa: CSVWAGVYGYTF